This T cell receptor (beta chain) was observed in a study of neurological immune-mediated disorders. Study-wide points: The expanded clones of different subjects shared no CDR3 amino acid sequences (suggesting private repertoires in all groups).

TCRdb re-analysed the 5' RACE reads in MiXCR, keeping a single row per CDR3 protein. Of about 60,000 distinct CDR3 sequences listed, nearly 10% are singletons. Time point here: longitudinal time-point 2. This clonotype was found many times. Its antigen is currently unknown. V lost 6 bases and J lost 0; bases outside the gene matches: 10. CDR1 MDHEN and CDR2 SYDVKM come from the germline V gene. The CDR3 covers 16 residues. The chain combines TRBV28 with TRBJ2-7, with 8 bases fitting TRBD2. The receptor was isolated from a man aged 25 to 40 in good health. The sample comprised PBMCs. CDR3 nucleotide sequence: TGTGCCAGCAGAACCTCTAGCGGGCCTATCTCCTACGAGCAGTACTTC. The encoded protein is CASRTSSGPISYEQYF.